These T cell receptor beta chains were read from a single sample in a study of STAT5B mutations in CD4+ large granular lymphocyte leukemia. Clones were sequenced by immunoSEQ multiplex PCR, and TCRdb holds only the in-frame ones, with some missing. The table includes approximately 34,000 clones, roughly 72% detected once. The specimen sequenced was CD4+ T cells from blood buffy coats. Source of these receptors: a human donor in good health. The CDR3 runs from the conserved cysteine through the conserved F or W. The order of the fields is CDR3 protein, CDR3 DNA, J gene, CDR3 length, D gene, V gene, clone size. The D gene is left open where the match is weak. Clone size is shown for a subset of rows, as once, few, many or a class of expanded clone.

CASSSDGYGYTF TGCGCCAGCAGCTCCGACGGATATGGCTACACCTTC TRBJ1-2 12 NA TRBV5-1 NA
CAISAAGGPYEQYF TGTGCCATCAGTGCGGCGGGGGGGCCCTACGAGCAGTACTTC TRBJ2-7 14 TRBD2 TRBV10-3 NA
CASTLDRWTNEKLFF TGTGCCAGTACCTTGGATCGGTGGACTAATGAAAAACTGTTTTTT TRBJ1-4 15 NA TRBV19 few
CASSPAGQTYGYTF TGTGCCAGCAGCCCAGCGGGACAGACCTATGGCTACACCTTC TRBJ1-2 14 TRBD1 TRBV7-2 NA
CASSLRSGLAKNIQYF TGTGCCAGCAGCTTACGATCAGGATTAGCCAAAAACATTCAGTACTTC TRBJ2-4 16 NA TRBV7-2 NA
CASSATGRESGNTIYF TGTGCCAGCAGCGCAACAGGGCGGGAGTCTGGAAACACCATATATTTT TRBJ1-3 16 NA TRBV5-8 NA
CASSTGVGEKLFF TGCGCCAGCAGCACCGGGGTTGGCGAAAAACTGTTTTTT TRBJ1-4 13 NA TRBV5-1 NA
CASSLGGGGMAYNSPLHF TGTGCCAGCAGCTTGGGGGGAGGGGGTATGGCCTATAATTCACCCCTCCACTTT TRBJ1-6 18 NA TRBV5-4 NA
CASSQAQGGIQYF TGTGCCAGCAGCCAAGCCCAGGGCGGCATTCAGTACTTC TRBJ2-4 13 NA TRBV4-2 NA
CASSLPSGWETQYF TGTGCCAGCAGCTTACCGTCGGGATGGGAGACCCAGTACTTC TRBJ2-5 14 NA TRBV7-2 NA
CASSYSGPHPYEQYF TGTGCCAGCAGTTACTCGGGGCCTCATCCTTACGAGCAGTACTTC TRBJ2-7 15 NA TRBV6-5 NA
CASLRDTNSYEQYF TGTGCTAGCCTCCGGGACACCAACTCCTACGAGCAGTACTTC TRBJ2-7 14 NA TRBV12-5 NA
CASSQGATLWDTGELFF TGTGCCAGCAGCCAAGGCGCGACACTTTGGGACACCGGGGAGCTGTTTTTT TRBJ2-2 17 NA TRBV7-8 NA
CASSLDRVYGYTF TGTGCCAGCAGCTTAGACAGGGTCTATGGCTACACCTTC TRBJ1-2 13 TRBD1 TRBV5-4 NA
CATSSASGGGYTF TGTGCCACCAGCAGCGCCTCCGGGGGAGGCTACACCTTC TRBJ1-2 13 NA TRBV15 NA